Below are 8 T cell receptor beta chains sequenced from a single sample in a study of cytomegalovirus exposure and HLA in healthy donors. PCR employed 60 Vbeta and 13 Jbeta primers. Generated by immunoSEQ multiplex PCR, the TCRdb table keeps only in-frame clones and is missing some. The repertoire table contains fewer than 150,000 clones. The specimen sequenced was PBMCs. The origin of the receptors is a woman aged 60 to 75 in good health and CMV-seronegative.

The V call is TRBV15, the J call TRBJ2-6, with D perhaps TRBD1 (6 bases). The CDR3 consists of 17 residues. Trimming removed 5 bases at V and 2 bases at J, with 16 bases between. Per germline, CDR1 LNHNV and CDR2 YYDKDF (reference sequence). The CDR3 DNA is TGTGCCACCAGCTCGCGCCGGACAGCCCCTGGGGCCAACGTCCTGACTTTC. Protein: CATSSRRTAPGANVLTF.

The rearrangement links TRBV4-2 to TRBJ2-3; tentatively, D is TRBD2 (7 bases). The CDR3 has 17 residues. Trimming cost V 2 bases and J 4 bases, with 19 bases left between them. Germline CDR1 reads LGHNA; CDR2 reads YNFKEQ. Written as DNA, the CDR3 is TGTGCCAGCAGCCAACTCGAGGGGGGGGGCTTTGCAGATACGCAGTATTTT. Protein product: CASSQLEGGGFADTQYF.

The gene calls are TRBV6-5 and TRBJ1-2; D gene ambiguous. The germline gives CDR1 MNHEY, CDR2 SVGAGI. Trimming removed 0 bases at V and 8 bases at J, with 19 bases between. CDR3 length: 16 amino acids. The CDR3 DNA follows: TGTGCCAGCAGTTACTCGATCGAGGCGAGTCCGTGGGGCTACACCTTC. This sequence encodes CASSYSIEASPWGYTF.

J is TRBJ2-1 and V is TRBV2, with 7 nucleotides matching TRBD1. CDR1 is SNHLY and CDR2 is FYNNEI in the germline V gene. This CDR3 is 14 amino acids long. Losses at the gene ends were 7 bases for V and 4 bases for J; bases not matched to a gene: 7. The CDR3 DNA reads as TGTGCCAGCACCCGAGGGACAGCGTACAATGAGCAGTTCTTC. Its protein is CASTRGTAYNEQFF.

This chain joins TRBV5-1 and TRBJ2-1; TRBD2 agrees at 13 bases. There are 16 residues in the CDR3. With 4 bases clipped from V and 7 bases from J, the junction kept 8 bases outside the gene matches. CDR1 is SGHRS and CDR2 is YFSETQ in the germline V gene. The DNA of the CDR3 is TGCGCCAGCAGCGAGGGACTAGCGGGGATTAAGAATGAGCAGTTCTTC. It translates to CASSEGLAGIKNEQFF.

V usage is TRBV4-2 and J usage is TRBJ1-1; D call uncertain. The CDR3 totals 13 residues. The germline V gene has CDR1 LGHNA and CDR2 YNFKEQ. The V end lost 0 bases, the J end lost 8 bases, and 10 bases lay between the germline ends. For the CDR3, the DNA is TGTGCCAGCAGCCAAGAAATGTTACTCGAAGCTTTCTTT. Protein: CASSQEMLLEAFF.

CDR3 sequence (DNA): TGTGCCAGTAGACAAACAGGATTCACCGGGGAGCTGTTTTTT. It translates to CASRQTGFTGELFF. The chain employs TRBV19 and TRBJ2-2; D possibly corresponds to TRBD1 (5 bases). CDR3 length: 14 amino acids. CDR1 and CDR2 (germline): LNHDA, SQIVND (reference sequence). Trimming removed 6 bases from V and 4 bases from J, with 12 bases in between.

Here the CDR3 DNA reads TGTGCCAGCAGCACCGTTCGGGCGGGAGTCGGCTACGAGCAGTACTTC. Amino acid sequence: CASSTVRAGVGYEQYF. V and J are TRBV11-2 and TRBJ2-7; 7 bases are a match to TRBD2. V was clipped by 5 bases and J by 3 bases; unmatched bases: 13. From germline, CDR1 is SGHAT and CDR2 FQNNGV. The CDR3 covers 16 residues.